What follows are 10 T cell receptor beta chains derived from one specimen sequenced in a study of T cells in Graves' hyperthyroidism and ophthalmopathy. TCR beta CDR3 regions were amplified from RNA. RT-PCR in the first round (using the HTBI primer set) targeted the TCR CDR3. TCRdb re-derived calls from the multiplex PCR reads in MiXCR, one entry per CDR3 protein. The table includes about 640,000 distinct CDR3 sequences, 20% to 25% detected once. Sequencing input: blood. These receptors were obtained from a man aged 25 to 40 with Graves' ophthalmopathy.

This clonotype was detected only a few times. This CDR3 is CASSSASPGNEQFF. CDR3 in DNA: TGTGCCAGCAGCTCAGCCTCTCCGGGGAATGAGCAGTTCTTC. This chain links TRBV5-8 with TRBJ2-1; D might be TRBD2 (5 bases). CDR3 length: 14 amino acids. Germline CDR1 reads SGHTS; CDR2 reads YDEGEE. V was pared by 3 bases and J by 7 bases, with 14 bases between.

This clonotype was seen at least ten times. The chain links TRBV11-2 to TRBJ2-2; 14 bases align to TRBD2. The CDR3 sequence is 17 residues long. The J segment lost 5 bases and the V segment lost 4 bases, leaving 6 bases of the junction unmatched. CDR1 is SGHAT, CDR2 FQNNGV, per germline. For the CDR3, the DNA is TGTGCCAGCAGCTCCACCGGACTAGCGGGAGGTACCGGGGAGCTGTTTTTT. This sequence encodes CASSSTGLAGGTGELFF.

This rearrangement joins TRBV3-1 to TRBJ2-2; D not certain. Germline V gives CDR1 LGHDT, CDR2 YNNKEL (reference sequence). This CDR3 is built from 15 residues. V shed 5 bases and J shed 3 bases, with 13 bases lying between them. The CDR3: CASSDDKTHTGELFF. The CDR3 bases are TGTGCCAGCAGCGATGATAAGACGCACACCGGGGAGCTGTTTTTT.

The table lists this clonotype with a few counts. The V and J genes are TRBV30 and TRBJ2-7; TRBD2 matches 8 bases. The CDR3 is 15 residues long. Trimming cost V 0 bases and J 3 bases; bases outside gene matches: 7. Germline V gene data show CDR1 as GTSNPN and CDR2 as SVGIG (reference sequence). CDR3: CAWSVPREGLYEQYF. For the CDR3, the DNA is TGTGCCTGGAGTGTACCCCGGGAGGGTCTCTACGAGCAGTACTTC.

The V call is TRBV28, the J call TRBJ2-3; TRBD1 or TRBD2 may be the D gene (5 bases each). This CDR3 region has 14 residues. Germline-derived CDR1 and CDR2 are MDHEN and SYDVKM. The V end was cut by 4 bases, the J end by 1 base, with 9 bases between. The CDR3 protein is CASSSGAGTDTQYF. The CDR3 DNA sequence: TGTGCCAGCAGTTCCGGGGCCGGCACAGATACGCAGTATTTT. The full variable domain, completed using reference TRBV28 and TRBJ2-3, is DVKVTQSSRYLVKRTGEKVFLECVQDMDHENMFWYRQDPGLGLRLIYFSYDVKMKEKGDIPEGYSVSREKKERFSLILESASTNQTSMYLCASSSGAGTDTQYFGPGTRLTVL.

This clonotype has only a few counts. The chain recombines TRBV10-3 with TRBJ1-5; D is uncertain. Germline CDR1 is ENHRY and CDR2 is SYGVKD. The CDR3 is made up of 15 amino acids. Between the trimmed V and J ends, which lost 6 bases and 0 bases, there was a span of 12 bases. CDR3 nucleotide sequence: TGTGCCATCAGAAAAGGGTCAGATAGCAATCAGCCCCAGCATTTT. Translating it yields CAIRKGSDSNQPQHF.

The chain couples TRBV9 to TRBJ2-5; the D is unclear. The CDR3 spans 14 residues. The V gene's germline CDR1 is SGDLS and CDR2 YYNGEE. V lost 4 bases and J lost 5, with 15 bases in between. CDR3 nucleotide sequence: TGTGCCAGCAGCTCCTCCGGATTCGTGGAGACCCAGTACTTC. This encodes CASSSSGFVETQYF.

This chain's CDR3 is CASSYRDRDYEQYF. In DNA, the CDR3 is TGTGCCAGCAGTTACCGGGACAGAGACTACGAGCAGTACTTC. V gene TRBV6-2 or TRBV6-3 combines with J gene TRBJ2-7; 7 bases map to TRBD1. The CDR3 has 14 residues. The germline V gene has CDR1 MNHEY and CDR2 SVGEGT. V trimming: 2 bases; J trimming: 3 bases; junction bases outside the gene matches: 4.

The chain joins TRBV7-6 to TRBJ2-3; 12 bases agree with TRBD2. Germline V CDR1 and CDR2: SGHVS, FNYEAQ. The CDR3 has 16 amino acids. The trim removed 1 base at V and 5 bases at J, leaving 4 bases unmatched. The CDR3 sequence is CASSLGLAGAGDTQYF. The CDR3 nucleotides are TGTGCCAGCAGCTTAGGACTAGCGGGGGCGGGAGATACGCAGTATTTT.

The chain carries TRBV7-2 and TRBJ2-6; TRBD1 matches at 8 bases. CDR1 SGHTA and CDR2 FQGNSA come from the germline V gene. CDR3 length: 17 residues. V dropped 5 bases and J dropped 4; count of bases not matched to a gene: 10. The CDR3 DNA reads TGTGCCAGCAGCCATGGACAGGGTTCGGTGGGGGCCAACGTCCTGACTTTC. Its protein is CASSHGQGSVGANVLTF.